The 2 T cell receptor beta chains given below trace back to one sample, sequenced in a study of cytomegalovirus exposure and HLA in healthy donors. With 60 Vbeta and 13 Jbeta primers, the PCR was carried out. Repertoires were generated with immunoSEQ multiplex PCR, while TCRdb's copy carries only in-frame clones and drops some. The sample has over 100,000 clones; 74% are singletons. The sample comprised PBMCs. Receptors were obtained from a human donor in good health.

In this sample, this clone turned up a few times. The V and J genes are TRBV4-3 and TRBJ1-2; possible D gene TRBD1, 6 bases. This CDR3 comprises 16 residues. In germline, CDR1 is LGHNA, CDR2 YSLEER. V lost 4 bases, J lost 8 bases, and 23 bases lay in between. CDR3 sequence reads: CASSPGTPLAPGGYTF. The CDR3 DNA is TGCGCCAGCAGCCCCGGGACACCCTTAGCCCCCGGAGGCTACACCTTC.

As to this clone: The same CDR3 also results from other DNA sequences found in this sample. The CDR3 reads CASSPLSETQYF. The CDR3, as DNA: TGTGCCAGCTCACCACTATCCGAGACCCAGTACTTC. The J gene is TRBJ2-5, the V gene TRBV18; D call uncertain. The CDR3 length is 12 residues. Germline CDR1 and CDR2: KGHSH and LQKENI. V was cut by 1 base and J by 5 bases, with 5 bases left in between. Based on the CDR3 plus reference TRBV18 and TRBJ2-5, the full variable domain is NAGVMQNPRHLVRRRGQEARLRCSPMKGHSHVYWYRQLPEEGLKFMVYLQKENIIDESGMPKERFSAEFPKEGPSILRIQQVVRGDSAAYFCASSPLSETQYFGPGTRLLVL.